Presented here are 28 T cell receptor beta chains from one specimen sequenced in a study of graft-versus-host responses after intestinal transplantation. Antigens for these TCRs are unknown. Assay used: immunoSEQ multiplex PCR; TCRdb lists only in-frame clones, some missing. The table includes more than 90,000 clones, 85% to 95% detected once. Sequenced here: unstimulated CD8+ T cells sorted from spleen or lymph node cells, sampled before transplant. Source of these receptors: a human donor who was the organ donor for an intestinal transplant.

J is TRBJ2-5 and V is TRBV7-7, with D hard to call. V shed 3 bases and J shed 3 bases, with 11 bases lying between them. Germline V gene sequence: CDR1 SSHAT, CDR2 FNYEAQ (reference sequence). CDR3 length: 14 residues. CDR3 DNA sequence: TGTGCCAGCAGCTTGGGTCCGGGTAAAGAGACCCAGTACTTC. Translating gives CASSLGPGKETQYF.

The chain is built from TRBV27 and TRBJ2-3; the D is unclear. Deletions cut 5 bases from V and 4 bases from J, with 13 bases between. Germline CDR1 reads MNHEY; CDR2 reads SMNVEV (reference sequence). CDR3 length: 14 amino acids. The CDR3 DNA reads TGTGCCAGCAGTATGGGTTCCGCCCCAGATACGCAGTATTTT. This codes for CASSMGSAPDTQYF.

The rearrangement joins TRBV4-2 to TRBJ2-7, with 14 bases aligning to TRBD2. V shed 7 bases and J 6 bases; nucleotides not matched to a gene: 11. CDR1 is LGHNA and CDR2 is YNFKEQ in the germline V gene. The CDR3 totals 16 residues. The CDR3 here is CASNMVETSGRAEQYF. CDR3 nucleotides: TGTGCCAGCAACATGGTCGAGACTAGCGGGAGGGCCGAGCAGTACTTC.

The gene calls are TRBV27 and TRBJ1-1; the D is unclear. Trimming cost V 8 bases and J 4 bases, with 11 bases left between them. The CDR3 has 12 residues. The germline gives CDR1 MNHEY, CDR2 SMNVEV (reference sequence). CDR3 in amino acids: CASGPRGTEAFF. The CDR3 DNA follows: TGTGCCAGCGGCCCTAGAGGCACTGAAGCTTTCTTT.

V and J are TRBV5-6 and TRBJ1-1, with no clear D. V lost 2 bases and J 1 base, leaving 9 bases between the germline ends. The CDR3 runs to 14 residues. Germline V gene sequence: CDR1 SGHDT, CDR2 YYEEEE. The CDR3 DNA is TGTGCCAGCAGCTTTGGACCGGGGAACACTGAAGCTTTCTTT. This codes for CASSFGPGNTEAFF.

This rearrangement joins TRBV27 to TRBJ1-1; TRBD1 matches at 7 bases. The CDR3 covers 14 residues. Per the germline V gene, CDR1 is MNHEY and CDR2 is SMNVEV (reference sequence). Trimming at V came to 3 bases and at J to 4 bases, leaving 5 bases not matched to a gene. The CDR3 region is CASSFRGGVTEAFF. The CDR3 coding sequence is TGTGCCAGCAGTTTTCGAGGGGGCGTCACTGAAGCTTTCTTT.

The chain combines TRBV6-5 with TRBJ2-5; 8 bases map to TRBD1. The CDR3 runs to 15 residues. The V segment lost 5 bases and the J segment 5 bases; nucleotides outside the gene matches: 10. CDR1 is MNHEY and CDR2 is SVGAGI in the germline V gene. CDR3 in amino acids: CASSRTGGTGETQYF. CDR3 in DNA: TGTGCCAGCAGTCGAACAGGGGGGACGGGGGAGACCCAGTACTTC.

This chain connects TRBV5-6 to TRBJ1-5; D is unresolved. Germline CDR1 reads SGHDT; CDR2 reads YYEEEE. V lost 1 base and J 5 bases, leaving 7 bases between the germline ends. This CDR3 is 13 amino acids long. The CDR3 reads CASSLMGDQPQHF. Here the CDR3 DNA reads TGTGCCAGCAGCTTGATGGGTGATCAGCCCCAGCATTTT. The entire variable domain, with the rest obtained from reference TRBV5-6 and TRBJ1-5, is as follows: DAGVTQSPTHLIKTRGQQVTLRCSPKSGHDTVSWYQQALGQGPQFIFQYYEEEERQRGNFPDRFSGHQFPNYSSELNVNALLLGDSALYLCASSLMGDQPQHFGDGTRLSIL.

V and J are TRBV7-9 and TRBJ2-1; 11 bases match TRBD2. The V and J ends lost 1 base and 5 bases, in that order; junction bases with no gene match: 1. In germline, CDR1 is SEHNR, CDR2 FQNEAQ (reference sequence). The CDR3 contains 15 residues. This chain's CDR3 is CASSLGTSGHNEQFF. The CDR3 DNA reads as TGTGCCAGCAGCTTAGGGACTAGCGGGCACAATGAGCAGTTCTTC.

This clone showed up just once. The chain recombines TRBV5-8 with TRBJ2-1; possible D gene TRBD1, 5 bases. The V and J ends lost 7 bases and 0 bases respectively, with 8 bases between them. CDR1 SGHTS and CDR2 YDEGEE come from the germline V gene. This CDR3 spans 13 amino acids. In DNA form, the CDR3 reads TGTGCCAGCGCAGACAGCTCCTACAATGAGCAGTTCTTC. This encodes CASADSSYNEQFF.

Written as DNA, the CDR3 is TGTGCCAGCAGTTTGATCCCTCCCCGACAGGGGGCCGATGGCTACACCTTC. It is translated as CASSLIPPRQGADGYTF. The chain has TRBV27 and TRBJ1-2; TRBD1 agrees at 10 bases. Trimming at V came to 3 bases and at J to 6 bases, leaving 13 bases not matched to a gene. The CDR3 loop spans 17 amino acids. Per the germline V gene, CDR1 is MNHEY and CDR2 is SMNVEV (reference sequence).

J is TRBJ1-1 and V is TRBV28; no reliable D call. Trimming removed 3 bases at V and 0 bases at J, with 14 bases between. CDR3 length: 16 residues. Germline-derived CDR1 and CDR2 are MDHEN and SYDVKM. The CDR3 reads CASSFFVWALNTEAFF. The CDR3 DNA follows: TGTGCCAGCAGTTTTTTTGTCTGGGCTTTGAACACTGAAGCTTTCTTT.

The CDR3 is CATSSRFPDRGSEKLFF. Here the CDR3 DNA reads TGTGCCACCAGCTCCCGTTTCCCCGACAGGGGAAGTGAAAAACTGTTTTTT. The J gene is TRBJ1-4, the V gene TRBV15; 8 nucleotides line up with TRBD1. Germline loops: CDR1 LNHNV, CDR2 YYDKDF (reference sequence). V shed 5 bases and J 7 bases; nucleotides not matched to a gene: 15. The CDR3 runs 17 residues.

The J gene is TRBJ1-1, the V gene TRBV30; 7 nucleotides line up with TRBD1. The germline gives CDR1 GTSNPN, CDR2 SVGIG (reference sequence). The CDR3 sequence is 13 residues long. Germline trimming cut 1 base from V and 4 bases from J; bases unmatched to any gene: 3. The CDR3 sequence: CAWSATGPTEAFF. The CDR3 nucleotides read TGTGCCTGGAGTGCGACAGGGCCCACTGAAGCTTTCTTT.

The chain carries TRBV2 and TRBJ2-7; perhaps TRBD2 as D (6 bases). V dropped 2 bases and J dropped 2 bases, with 16 bases sitting between them. The CDR3 sequence is 16 residues long. Germline V gene sequence: CDR1 SNHLY, CDR2 FYNNEI. The CDR3 DNA is TGTGCCAGCAGTGAAAGGTCGGGACTGAGACCCTACGAGCAGTACTTC. Protein sequence: CASSERSGLRPYEQYF.

The chain links TRBV4-2 to TRBJ2-7; D may be TRBD1 (6 bases). This CDR3 is built from 14 residues. Germline lookup yields CDR1 LGHNA and CDR2 YNFKEQ. V gave up 1 base and J gave up 7 bases, with 14 bases separating them. CDR3 bases: TGTGCCAGCAGCCAAGCCCCAGGGGCAGGGGAGCAGTACTTC. This encodes CASSQAPGAGEQYF.

This chain links TRBV27 with TRBJ1-2; 8 bases are shared with TRBD1. Germline CDR1 and CDR2: MNHEY and SMNVEV (reference sequence). After removal of 0 bases from V and 6 bases from J, the junction contained 9 bases not matched to a gene. The CDR3 is made up of 16 amino acids. This CDR3 reads CASSLSRQGALNGYTF. Written as DNA, the CDR3 is TGTGCCAGCAGTTTATCGAGGCAGGGGGCATTGAATGGCTACACCTTC.

The chain couples TRBV28 to TRBJ1-1; D is ambiguous. V gave up 3 bases and J gave up 3 bases, with 8 bases separating them. The CDR3 is 13 residues long. The germline V gene has CDR1 MDHEN and CDR2 SYDVKM. The CDR3 DNA reads TGTGCCAGCAGTTTTGGGGTCCACACTGAAGCTTTCTTT. Its protein product is CASSFGVHTEAFF.

V gene TRBV7-6 combines with J gene TRBJ2-7; 7 bases are shared with TRBD2. The V gene's germline CDR1 is SGHVS and CDR2 FNYEAQ. With V trimmed by 4 bases and J by 7 bases, 4 bases remained unmatched. The CDR3 is made up of 12 amino acids. The CDR3, as DNA: TGTGCCAGCAGCTCCTTAGCGGGTGAGCAGTACTTC. This sequence encodes CASSSLAGEQYF. Drawing the rest from reference TRBV7-6 and TRBJ2-7, the complete variable domain is GAGVSQSPRYKVTKRGQDVALRCDPISGHVSLYWYRQALGQGPEFLTYFNYEAQQDKSGLPNDRFSAERPEGSISTLTIQRTEQRDSAMYRCASSSLAGEQYFGPGTRLTVT.

This chain connects TRBV13 to TRBJ1-5, with D unresolved. Germline CDR1 reads PRHDT; CDR2 reads FYEKMQ (reference sequence). The CDR3 consists of 14 residues. Deletions cut 3 bases from V and 0 bases from J, with 6 bases between. The CDR3 DNA is TGTGCCAGCAGCTTCCAATATAGCAATCAGCCCCAGCATTTT. Amino acids: CASSFQYSNQPQHF.

V usage is TRBV7-2 and J usage is TRBJ2-3; 7 bases align to TRBD2. V was clipped by 5 bases and J by 2 bases; unmatched bases: 4. Looked up from germline, CDR1 is SGHTA and CDR2 is FQGNSA. CDR3 length equals 14 residues. The CDR3 nucleotides are TGTGCCAGCAGCCCACTAGCGTACACAGATACGCAGTATTTT. Its translation is CASSPLAYTDTQYF.

This chain uses TRBV29-1 with TRBJ1-1; D call uncertain. Germline CDR1 SQVTM, CDR2 ANQGSEA. The CDR3 runs to 14 residues. V lost 3 bases, J lost 2 bases, and 13 bases lay in between. The CDR3 loop reads CSVEYGFSNTEAFF. CDR3 DNA: TGCAGCGTTGAGTATGGGTTCTCAAACACTGAAGCTTTCTTT.

A remark on this clone: A junction end diverges from the germline sequence, so it may reflect a read error. The chain carries TRBV19 and TRBJ2-1; 8 bases match TRBD2. CDR3 length equals 16 residues. CDR1 is LNHDA, CDR2 SQIVND, per germline (reference sequence). The CDR3 is CASSLEVDGGGHEQFF. The CDR3 nucleotides read TGTGCCAGTAGTCTAGAGGTCGACGGCGGGGGGCATGAGCAGTTCTTC.

This clone was seen just once. This chain uses TRBV6-5 with TRBJ1-5; D is undetermined. Between the trimmed V and J ends, which lost 6 bases and 0 bases, there was a span of 9 bases. Looked up from germline, CDR1 is MNHEY and CDR2 is SVGAGI. This CDR3 region has 14 residues. The DNA of the CDR3 is TGTGCCAGCAGGAAGTTCGGTAGCAATCAGCCCCAGCATTTT. Translating gives CASRKFGSNQPQHF.

The chain uses TRBV7-8 and TRBJ1-1; D is perhaps TRBD1 (5 bases). V lost 2 bases and J 0 bases, leaving 19 bases between the germline ends. Germline CDR1 and CDR2: SGHVS and FQNEAQ. This CDR3 region has 18 residues. CDR3 protein: CASSLRRGRALMNTEAFF. Written as DNA, the CDR3 is TGTGCCAGCAGCTTACGTCGAGGCAGGGCACTCATGAACACTGAAGCTTTCTTT.

The rearrangement links TRBV9 to TRBJ2-1; 7 nucleotides agree with TRBD2. Germline V gene lookup returns CDR1 SGDLS and CDR2 YYNGEE. V lost 0 bases and J lost 3; bases outside the gene matches: 3. The CDR3 has 15 amino acids. The CDR3, as DNA: TGTGCCAGCAGCGTAGGGGAGGGCCTCTACAATGAGCAGTTCTTC. Protein sequence: CASSVGEGLYNEQFF.

This clone is a singleton in its sample. This chain links TRBV28 with TRBJ2-7, with 8 bases lining up with TRBD1. The CDR3 extends over 16 amino acids. With 6 bases clipped from V and 7 bases from J, the junction kept 17 bases outside the gene matches. Germline V gives CDR1 MDHEN, CDR2 SYDVKM. This CDR3 is CASSLPLMLQGEEQYF. The CDR3 bases are TGTGCCAGCAGCCTTCCCTTAATGCTACAGGGGGAGGAGCAGTACTTC.

The sample holds a few counts of this clone. The V gene is TRBV4-1, the J gene TRBJ2-7; no reliable D call. Looked up from germline, CDR1 is MGHRA and CDR2 is YSYEKL. This CDR3 has 13 residues. Trimming took off 3 bases at V and 6 bases at J, with 12 bases between the two ends. The CDR3 is CASSHVGDGEQYF. The CDR3 DNA follows: TGCGCCAGCAGCCATGTTGGGGATGGCGAGCAGTACTTC.